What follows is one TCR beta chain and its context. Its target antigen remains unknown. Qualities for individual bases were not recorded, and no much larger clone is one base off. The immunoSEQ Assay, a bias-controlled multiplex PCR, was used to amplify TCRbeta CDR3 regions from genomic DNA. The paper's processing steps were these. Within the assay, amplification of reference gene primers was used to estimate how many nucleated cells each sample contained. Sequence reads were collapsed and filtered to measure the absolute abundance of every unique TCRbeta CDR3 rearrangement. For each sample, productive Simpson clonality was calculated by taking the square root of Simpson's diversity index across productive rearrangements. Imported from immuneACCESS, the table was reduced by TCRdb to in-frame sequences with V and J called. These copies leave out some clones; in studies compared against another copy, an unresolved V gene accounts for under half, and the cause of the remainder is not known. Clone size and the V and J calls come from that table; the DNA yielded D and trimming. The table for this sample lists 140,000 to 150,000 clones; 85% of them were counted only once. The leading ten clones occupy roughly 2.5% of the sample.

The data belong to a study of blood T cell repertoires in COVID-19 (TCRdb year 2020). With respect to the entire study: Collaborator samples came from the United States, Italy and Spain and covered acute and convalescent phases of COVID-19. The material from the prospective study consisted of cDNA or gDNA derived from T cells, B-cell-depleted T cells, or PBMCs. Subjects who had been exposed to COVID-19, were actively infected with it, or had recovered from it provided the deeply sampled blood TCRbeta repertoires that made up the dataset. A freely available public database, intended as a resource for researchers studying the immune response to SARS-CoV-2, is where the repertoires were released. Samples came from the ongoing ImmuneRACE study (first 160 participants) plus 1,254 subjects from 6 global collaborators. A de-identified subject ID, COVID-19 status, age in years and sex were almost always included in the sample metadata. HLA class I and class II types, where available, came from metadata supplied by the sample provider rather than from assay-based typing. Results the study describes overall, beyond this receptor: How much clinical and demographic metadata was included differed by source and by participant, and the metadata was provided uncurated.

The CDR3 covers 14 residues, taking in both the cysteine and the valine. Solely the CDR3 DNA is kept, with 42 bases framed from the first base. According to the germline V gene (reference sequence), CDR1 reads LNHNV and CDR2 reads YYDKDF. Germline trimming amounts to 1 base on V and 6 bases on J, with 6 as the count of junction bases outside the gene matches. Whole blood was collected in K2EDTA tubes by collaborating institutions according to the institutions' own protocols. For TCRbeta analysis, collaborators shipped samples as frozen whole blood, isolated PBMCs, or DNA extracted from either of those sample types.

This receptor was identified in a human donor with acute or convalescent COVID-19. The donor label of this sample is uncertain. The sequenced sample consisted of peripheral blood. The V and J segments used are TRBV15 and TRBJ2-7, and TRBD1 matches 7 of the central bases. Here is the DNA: TGTGCCACCAGCAGAGTGGACAGGCTAGGCGAGCAGTACGTC. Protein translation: CATSRVDRLGEQYV.